One and the same sample provided the 28 T cell receptor beta chains below, sequenced in a study of T cell responses to AZD1222 COVID-19 vaccine. The table came from immunoSEQ multiplex PCR; TCRdb's copy has only in-frame clones and leaves some out. Found here are about 93,000 clones, 70% to 90% of them singletons; the top ten hold 5% to 6.5%. The sample was peripheral blood, taken on day 0 of AZD1222 vaccination. These receptors came from an adult in good health.

In its sample, this clone is medium-sized. The chain carries TRBV27 and TRBJ1-6; no firm D call. Trimming cost V 9 bases and J 3 bases, with 9 bases left between them. Germline V CDR1 and CDR2: MNHEY, SMNVEV (reference sequence). CDR3 length: 13 amino acids. The DNA of the CDR3 is TGTGCCAGTTTGGGCAGCTATAATTCACCCCTCCACTTT. Protein product: CASLGSYNSPLHF.

This clone has only a few counts. The chain is built from TRBV19 and TRBJ1-2, with a weak D call TRBD1 (6 bases). V lost 6 bases and J 7 bases, leaving 12 bases between the germline ends. Germline V lookup: CDR1 LNHDA, CDR2 SQIVND (reference sequence). This CDR3 has 12 residues. Here the CDR3 DNA reads TGTGCCAGTAGCCTGGACAGTTTTGGCTACACCTTC. Amino acids: CASSLDSFGYTF.

The gene calls are TRBV24-1 and TRBJ2-1; TRBD2 aligns across 7 bases. The length of the CDR3 is 18 residues. Germline V gene data show CDR1 as KGHDR and CDR2 as SFDVKD. V lost 3 bases and J lost 2; bases outside the gene matches: 12. CDR3 amino acids: CATSDPREASGTYNEQFF. CDR3 DNA sequence: TGTGCCACCAGTGATCCAAGGGAGGCTAGCGGTACCTACAATGAGCAGTTCTTC.

The V call is TRBV28, the J call TRBJ2-1; D might be TRBD1 (5 bases). The CDR3 totals 13 residues. In germline, CDR1 is MDHEN, CDR2 SYDVKM. V lost 6 bases and J 7 bases, leaving 13 bases between the germline ends. The CDR3: CASRQHKGNEQFF. CDR3 bases: TGTGCCAGCAGACAGCACAAGGGGAATGAGCAGTTCTTC.

The chain joins TRBV5-6 to TRBJ1-2; maybe TRBD1 (6 bases). The CDR3 covers 12 residues. The germline CDR1 and CDR2 sequences are SGHDT and YYEEEE. The V end was cut by 4 bases, the J end by 5 bases, with 9 bases between. DNA of the CDR3: TGTGCCAGCAGCGGCACAGGGTATGGCTACACCTTC. Translating gives CASSGTGYGYTF. Combining the CDR3 with reference TRBV5-6 and TRBJ1-2 gives the whole variable domain DAGVTQSPTHLIKTRGQQVTLRCSPKSGHDTVSWYQQALGQGPQFIFQYYEEEERQRGNFPDRFSGHQFPNYSSELNVNALLLGDSALYLCASSGTGYGYTFGSGTRLTVV.

In its sample, this clone was seen a few times. The gene calls are TRBV5-5 and TRBJ2-5; TRBD1 or TRBD2 may be the D gene (5 bases each). The V and J ends lost 8 bases and 2 bases respectively, with 19 bases between them. Germline V lookup: CDR1 SGHKS, CDR2 YYEKEE (reference sequence). The CDR3 is made up of 15 amino acids. CDR3: CASFVIGGLQETQYF. The CDR3 DNA is TGTGCCAGTTTCGTGATTGGGGGTTTACAAGAGACCCAGTACTTC. The variable domain in full, with the rest retrieved from reference TRBV5-5 and TRBJ2-5, is DAGVTQSPTHLIKTRGQQVTLRCSPISGHKSVSWYQQVLGQGPQFIFQYYEKEERGRGNFPDRFSARQFPNYSSELNVNALLLGDSALYLCASFVIGGLQETQYFGPGTRLLVL.

The chain carries TRBV4-3 and TRBJ2-2; 11 positions agree with TRBD1. There are 15 residues in the CDR3. Germline V gene sequence: CDR1 LGHNA, CDR2 YSLEER. J gave up 4 bases and V 4 bases, and 2 bases lay outside the gene matches. As DNA, the CDR3 is TGCGCCAGCAGCCCGGGACAGGGGGGCACCGGGGAGCTGTTTTTT. Translation gives CASSPGQGGTGELFF.

Relative to its sample, this clone is medium-sized. The chain joins TRBV13 to TRBJ2-7; no clear D. CDR3 length: 14 residues. From germline, CDR1 is PRHDT and CDR2 FYEKMQ (reference sequence). V lost 5 bases and J 4 bases, leaving 15 bases between the germline ends. As DNA, the CDR3 is TGTGCCAGCAGCCCGTCCCGGAGCCTATACGAGCAGTACTTC. This sequence encodes CASSPSRSLYEQYF.

This clone was seen only a few times. The CDR3 loop reads CAWSDAGVWARNSPLHF. CDR3 nucleotides: TGTGCCTGGAGTGACGCAGGGGTCTGGGCCCGGAATTCACCCCTCCACTTT. The chain uses TRBV30 and TRBJ1-6; perhaps TRBD1 as D (6 bases). V was trimmed by 1 base and J by 7 bases, leaving 20 bases between them. Germline CDR1 reads GTSNPN; CDR2 reads SVGIG (reference sequence). The CDR3 totals 17 residues.

The chain uses TRBV3-1 (or the pseudogene TRBV3-2) and TRBJ1-1; D gene ambiguous. CDR1 is LGHDT, CDR2 YNNKEL, per germline (reference sequence). V lost 5 bases and J 3 bases, leaving 10 bases between the germline ends. The CDR3 has 13 amino acids. The CDR3 DNA reads TGTGCCAGCAGCACCGATTCGGACACTGAAGCTTTCTTT. It yields the protein CASSTDSDTEAFF.

This clone was observed a handful of times. V and J are TRBV3-1 (or the pseudogene TRBV3-2) and TRBJ1-1, with D maybe TRBD1 (5 bases). The V and J ends lost 1 base and 3 bases respectively, with 9 bases between them. Germline CDR1 and CDR2: LGHDT and YNNKEL (reference sequence). This CDR3 has 14 amino acids. The CDR3 region is CASSQARDHTEAFF. CDR3 in DNA: TGTGCCAGCAGCCAAGCCAGGGATCACACTGAAGCTTTCTTT.

This chain uses TRBV2 with TRBJ2-5, with a possible D match to TRBD1 (7 bases). From germline, CDR1 is SNHLY and CDR2 FYNNEI. The ends were cut back, 6 bases at V and 3 bases at J, with 20 bases in the middle. The CDR3 covers 16 residues. CDR3 bases: TGTGCCAGCAGCGCCCCTTTGGGACAGCGGGAAGAGACCCAGTACTTC. Protein sequence: CASSAPLGQREETQYF.

This clone has at least ten counts. The chain links TRBV18 to TRBJ2-7; possibly TRBD2 for D (6 bases). The CDR3 has 15 residues. V lost 3 bases, J lost 3 bases, and 15 bases lay in between. Germline values: CDR1 KGHSH, CDR2 LQKENI. The CDR3 is CASSPTAGLGYEQYF. The CDR3 nucleotides read TGTGCCAGCTCACCGACAGCGGGTCTGGGCTACGAGCAGTACTTC. Looking up the rest from reference TRBV18 and TRBJ2-7 gives the full variable domain: NAGVMQNPRHLVRRRGQEARLRCSPMKGHSHVYWYRQLPEEGLKFMVYLQKENIIDESGMPKERFSAEFPKEGPSILRIQQVVRGDSAAYFCASSPTAGLGYEQYFGPGTRLTVT.

This chain links TRBV18 with TRBJ1-1; TRBD1 might be the D (5 bases). The CDR3 sequence is 14 residues long. CDR1 KGHSH and CDR2 LQKENI come from the germline V gene. V was cut by 4 bases and J by 0 bases, with 9 bases left in between. The CDR3: CASSQGPVNTEAFF. DNA of the CDR3: TGTGCCAGCTCACAGGGACCGGTGAACACTGAAGCTTTCTTT.

The chain uses TRBV7-9 and TRBJ2-4; D call uncertain. With 1 base removed from V and 8 bases from J, the gap between germline ends came to 15 bases. The CDR3 runs to 15 residues. Germline CDR1 and CDR2: SEHNR and FQNEAQ (reference sequence). CDR3 loop: CASSLGSVGPDIQYF. The CDR3 DNA is TGTGCCAGCAGCTTAGGTTCTGTGGGTCCTGACATTCAGTACTTC.

The CDR3 here is CASSQPTGTTGGVQETQYF. The CDR3 DNA is TGTGCCAGCAGCCAACCCACGGGGACGACAGGGGGAGTCCAAGAGACCCAGTACTTC. The rearrangement links TRBV14 to TRBJ2-5, with 9 bases fitting TRBD1. Germline trimming cut 2 bases from V and 1 base from J; bases unmatched to any gene: 14. This CDR3 has 19 amino acids. Germline assignment: CDR1 SGHDN and CDR2 FVKESK.

The chain couples TRBV30 to TRBJ1-5; tentative D call: TRBD1 (5 bases). Trimming took 1 base from V and 0 from J, leaving 10 bases between them. The CDR3 covers 15 residues. Germline CDR1 reads GTSNPN; CDR2 reads SVGIG (reference sequence). In nucleotides, the CDR3 is TGTGCCTGGAGTGCAGGGACTAATAGCAATCAGCCCCAGCATTTT. It is translated as CAWSAGTNSNQPQHF.

The V and J genes are TRBV9 and TRBJ1-3; D possibly corresponds to TRBD1 (6 bases). V lost 3 bases, J lost 0 bases, and 7 bases lay in between. The CDR3 runs to 14 residues. The germline gives CDR1 SGDLS, CDR2 YYNGEE. This CDR3 is CASSAGDSGNTIYF. CDR3 DNA: TGTGCCAGCAGCGCAGGGGACTCTGGAAACACCATATATTTT.

In DNA, the CDR3 is TGTGCCAGCAGCGGAGGGGGCGGGAGGGCCGTTGAGCAGTTCTTC. Translating gives CASSGGGGRAVEQFF. The V call is TRBV7-2, the J call TRBJ2-1, with 9 nucleotides matching TRBD2. The germline V gene encodes CDR1 SGHTA and CDR2 FQGNSA. CDR3 size: 15 residues. With V trimmed by 5 bases and J by 9 bases, 11 bases remained unmatched.

The genes are TRBV9 and TRBJ1-2; D may be TRBD1 (6 bases). CDR1 is SGDLS, CDR2 YYNGEE, per germline. This CDR3 is built from 15 residues. Trimming cost V 3 bases and J 6 bases, with 18 bases left between them. For the CDR3, the DNA is TGTGCCAGCAGCGCGTCGGGGGCGCGGTTTGATGGCTACACCTTC. It is translated as CASSASGARFDGYTF.

CDR3 nucleotides: TGTGCCAGCAGCTTAGCTAGCAGGCCAACAGATACGCAGTATTTT. It specifies CASSLASRPTDTQYF. The chain carries TRBV7-9 and TRBJ2-3; D not certain. Per the germline V gene, CDR1 is SEHNR and CDR2 is FQNEAQ (reference sequence). V was shortened by 0 bases and J by 3 bases, with 10 bases between the two germline ends. The CDR3 spans 15 residues. Filled out from reference TRBV7-9 and TRBJ2-3, the complete variable domain reads DTGVSQNPRHKITKRGQNVTFRCDPISEHNRLYWYRQTLGQGPEFLTYFQNEAQLEKSRLLSDRFSAERPKGSFSTLEIQRTEQGDSAMYLCASSLASRPTDTQYFGPGTRLTVL.

The chain has TRBV7-9 and TRBJ2-7; D remains ambiguous. The CDR3 is 10 residues long. V was shortened by 6 bases and J by 3 bases, with 3 bases between the two germline ends. Germline loops: CDR1 SEHNR, CDR2 FQNEAQ (reference sequence). The CDR3 loop is CASRHYEQYF. DNA of the CDR3: TGTGCCAGCAGACACTACGAGCAGTACTTC.

Here the CDR3 reads CASQTTSGGYNEQFF. The CDR3, as DNA: TGTGCCAGCCAAACAACTAGCGGGGGGTACAATGAGCAGTTCTTC. The gene calls are TRBV2 and TRBJ2-1, with TRBD2 matching 12 bases. V lost 8 bases to trimming and J lost 4 bases; unmatched junction nucleotides: 6. This CDR3 region has 15 residues. Looked up from germline, CDR1 is SNHLY and CDR2 is FYNNEI.

The genes are TRBV19 and TRBJ1-1; 7 bases align to TRBD1. Germline CDR1 and CDR2: LNHDA and SQIVND (reference sequence). The CDR3 consists of 21 residues. V shed 9 bases and J 2 bases; nucleotides not matched to a gene: 30. In nucleotides, the CDR3 is TGTGCCAGCACAATTCGGACGGGTATTGTAGGCGGGACAGTCGCAAACACTGAAGCTTTCTTT. Its protein product is CASTIRTGIVGGTVANTEAFF.

The chain combines TRBV7-2 with TRBJ1-4; D might be TRBD1 (6 bases). This CDR3 contains 17 residues. Germline assignment: CDR1 SGHTA and CDR2 FQGNSA. V was clipped by 0 bases and J by 4 bases, with 15 bases between them. As DNA, the CDR3 is TGTGCCAGCAGCTTAGCGGGGGGCGCAACTAATAATGAAAAACTGTTTTTT. It translates to CASSLAGGATNNEKLFF.

The sample holds one count of this clone. This chain links TRBV6-5 with TRBJ1-6; perhaps TRBD1 as D (5 bases). This CDR3 has 13 residues. Trimming shortened V by 5 bases and J by 9 bases, and 11 bases separated the two germline ends. Germline-derived CDR1 and CDR2 are MNHEY and SVGAGI. The CDR3 is CASSQQGSSPLHF. CDR3 in DNA: TGTGCCAGCAGTCAGCAGGGTTCTTCACCCCTCCACTTT.

The rearrangement uses TRBV5-1 and TRBJ2-3, with 15 bases identical to TRBD2. Germline lookup yields CDR1 SGHRS and CDR2 YFSETQ. This CDR3 contains 16 residues. V shed 2 bases and J 3 bases; nucleotides not matched to a gene: 1. The CDR3 coding sequence is TGCGCCAGCAGCTTCGGGACTAGCGGGGGGACAGATACGCAGTATTTT. Amino acids: CASSFGTSGGTDTQYF.

This rearrangement joins TRBV23-1 to TRBJ1-4; D gene unclear. TRBV23-1 is noted as an ORF with a role that remains uncertain. This CDR3 is built from 17 residues. The ends were cut back, 4 bases at V and 6 bases at J, with 21 bases in the middle. As DNA, the CDR3 is TGCGCCAGCAGTCCGTCGTCGTTCGTTGGGTTGTATGAAAAACTGTTTTTT. Amino acid sequence: CASSPSSFVGLYEKLFF.